This T cell receptor (beta chain) was retrieved from a study of OX40 agonist ivuxolimab in advanced cancers. Study overall: Patients' therapy was ivuxolimab, an antibody that acts as an agonist of OX40 (CD134). Roughly two fifths of patients had received prior checkpoint inhibitor therapy.

Note on this clone: No antigen is known for it.

Only in-frame clones appear in the TCRdb table, and some are missing; sequencing was by immunoSEQ multiplex PCR. This sample carries roughly 10,000 clones, approximately 66% of them seen once, and the ten largest clones take roughly 26%. The V and J ends lost 4 bases and 5 bases respectively, with 16 bases between them. This CDR3 contains 15 residues. From germline, CDR1 is MGHRA and CDR2 YSYEKL. General study findings and limits: Partial responders dosed at 0.1-3.0 mg/kg displayed clonal expansion ranking among the lowest. Also present in some nonresponders was a low level of normalized T-cell clonal expansion.

The sample here was CD4+ or CD8+ T cells sorted from blood, taken in a trial of the OX40 agonist ivuxolimab. The source of this sequence is an adult with an advanced solid tumor such as melanoma, head and neck, liver or kidney cancer. The V gene is TRBV4-1, the J gene TRBJ2-3; D is perhaps TRBD2 (6 bases). The CDR3 reads CASSPSSGRRDTQYF. The CDR3 nucleotides are TGCGCCAGCAGCCCATCCTCAGGGAGGCGAGATACGCAGTATTTT.